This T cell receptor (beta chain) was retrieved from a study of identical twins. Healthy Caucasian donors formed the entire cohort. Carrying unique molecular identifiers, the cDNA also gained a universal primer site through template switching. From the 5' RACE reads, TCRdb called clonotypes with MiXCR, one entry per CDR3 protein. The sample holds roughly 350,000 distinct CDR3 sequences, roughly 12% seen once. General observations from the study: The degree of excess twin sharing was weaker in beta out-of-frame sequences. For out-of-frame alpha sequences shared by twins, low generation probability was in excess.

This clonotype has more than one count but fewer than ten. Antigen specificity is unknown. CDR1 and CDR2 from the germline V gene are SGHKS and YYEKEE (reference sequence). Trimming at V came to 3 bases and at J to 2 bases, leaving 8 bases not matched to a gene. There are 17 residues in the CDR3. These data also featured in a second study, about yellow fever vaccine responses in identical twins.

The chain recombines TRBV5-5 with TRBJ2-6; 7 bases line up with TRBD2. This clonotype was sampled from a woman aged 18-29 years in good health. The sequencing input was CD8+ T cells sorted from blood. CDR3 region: CASSSGGGSTGANVLTF. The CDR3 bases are TGTGCCAGCAGCTCCGGGGGAGGGTCTACTGGGGCCAACGTCCTGACTTTC.